This TCR beta chain was recorded in a study of blood T cell repertoires in COVID-19. The study recruited people aged roughly 18 to 95 years across about two dozen US areas. Donors were grouped by their self-reported clinical history. Each recovered donor of Cohort 3 presented with two negative PCRs, clearance, or symptom resolution. Study processing details: Estimated nucleated cell counts came from reference gene primer amplification. The protocol was immunoSEQ multiplex PCR, while the TCRdb copy is restricted to in-frame clones and leaves out a portion. Clonal size and the V and J genes are those of that table, whereas D and trimming came from the DNA. The sample lists 300,000 to 400,000 clones, approximately 84% occurring once. Germline V lookup: CDR1 SGHRS, CDR2 YFSETQ. This CDR3 spans 13 amino acids. V lost 0 bases to trimming and J lost 5 bases, with 8 bases between them.

Specimen: PBMCs or T cells enriched from blood (not recorded which). The chain carries TRBV5-1 and TRBJ2-5, with a tentative D call TRBD1 (5 bases). This clonotype was obtained from a woman in her thirties who had recovered from COVID-19. The CDR3 DNA follows: TGCGCCAGCAGCTTGGTGGACAAGGAGACCCAGTACTTC. Translated: CASSLVDKETQYF.